The present T cell receptor (beta chain) was sequenced within a study of cytomegalovirus exposure and HLA in healthy donors. With 60 Vbeta and 13 Jbeta primers, the PCR was carried out. Here immunoSEQ multiplex PCR was the method, and the copy in TCRdb shows in-frame clones only, minus some. The repertoire includes around 150,000 clones, roughly 85% of them detected once, and roughly 2% sits in the top ten. The germline V gene has CDR1 SGHTA and CDR2 FQGNSA. This CDR3 has 14 amino acids. Trimming stripped 5 bases from V and 0 bases from J, with 9 bases between. The chain couples TRBV7-2 to TRBJ2-3; D is possibly TRBD1 (5 bases). Material: PBMCs. The TCR originated in a man between 35 and 55 years old in good health and CMV-seronegative. The CDR3 DNA follows: TGTGCCAGCAGCCGGACACTTAGCACAGATACGCAGTATTTT. This gives the protein CASSRTLSTDTQYF. The full variable domain, in which reference TRBV7-2 and TRBJ2-3 provide the parts outside the CDR3, is GAGVSQSPSNKVTEKGKDVELRCDPISGHTALYWYRQSLGQGLEFLIYFQGNSAPDKSGLPSDRFSAERTGGSVSTLTIQRTQQEDSAVYLCASSRTLSTDTQYFGPGTRLTVL.